This T cell receptor beta chain comes out of a study of response to subunit inactivated influenza vaccine. TCRdb reanalysed the RT-PCR reads using MiXCR and keeps one entry per CDR3 protein. The sample contains roughly 460,000 distinct CDR3 sequences, about a tenth of which appear only once. Germline CDR1 DFQATT, CDR2 SNEGSKA (reference sequence). J lost 6 bases, V lost 4 bases, and 5 bases had no gene match. The CDR3 sequence is 15 residues long. This chain uses TRBV20-1 with TRBJ2-3; 15 bases match TRBD2. The TCR sequence derives from a man aged 50-60 years who received an inactivated influenza vaccine. Sequenced material: PBMCs from blood, taken around seven weeks after vaccination. The CDR3 bases are TGCAGTGCTACCTCCGGGACTAGCGGGGGGGATACGCAGTATTTT. Protein product: CSATSGTSGGDTQYF.